The rows below give T cell receptor beta chains drawn from one sample of a study of T cells after yellow fever vaccination. TCRdb re-called the 5' RACE reads with MiXCR, one entry per CDR3 protein. Counted here are under 150,000 distinct CDR3 sequences, roughly 15% occurring once; the ten biggest clones make up 40% to 45%. The starting material was CD8+ T cells sorted from PBMCs, obtained 5 days after the yellow fever booster vaccination. The receptor source for this set is a man between 18 and 35 years old who received the YFV17D yellow fever vaccine. CDR3s include the opening cysteine and the closing phenylalanine or tryptophan.

>TRBV5-1|TRBJ2-5
CASSKSGGAGETQYF
>TRBV4-1|TRBJ1-5
CASSLTGRINQPQHF
>TRBV28|TRBJ2-2
CASSLCRRGSCTGELFF
>TRBV27|TRBJ2-2
CASSLTGTGGFAGELFF
>TRBV20-1|TRBJ2-5
CSASGGQETQYF
>TRBV6-1|TRBJ1-2
CASSERGLRRGYTF
>TRBV7-9|TRBJ2-3
CASSGSAALGDTQYF
>TRBV12-3/TRBV12-4|TRBJ2-4
CASSLKAGGNIQYF
>TRBV10-3|TRBJ2-5
CAISNGRLEETQYF
>TRBV11-2|TRBJ2-7
CASSYLSGANEQYF
>TRBV19|TRBJ2-7
CASSIGQGYEQYF
>TRBV4-3|TRBJ2-6
CASSHTTGSGANVLTF
>TRBV9|TRBJ2-1
CASSAGTGGSFF
>TRBV4-1|TRBJ2-3
CASSQELRLLTDTQYF
>TRBV29-1|TRBJ1-5
CSVAQGLAQPQHF
>TRBV4-3|TRBJ2-7
CASSQERGQSYEQYF
>TRBV4-2|TRBJ2-1
CASSQEVGTPQAPFF
>TRBV27|TRBJ2-7
CASKLAGGNSYEQYF
>TRBV4-1|TRBJ1-3
CASSQGVTGTFSGNTIYF
>TRBV4-1|TRBJ2-2
CASSQDPQGGGLVNTGELFF
>TRBV28|TRBJ2-2
CASSLSRQGTGELFF
>TRBV20-1|TRBJ2-2
CSARTSLTGELFF
>TRBV7-9|TRBJ2-2
CASSRTGGATGELFF
>TRBV20-1|TRBJ1-2
CSAHPDRGPNYGYTF
>TRBV7-9|TRBJ2-3
CASSIRDILRTDTQYF
>TRBV4-3|TRBJ2-7
CASSQVTSGLYEQYF
>TRBV11-2|TRBJ2-1
CASSLGWNEQFF
>TRBV4-1|TRBJ2-2
CASSQVWNEAGELFF
>TRBV4-3|TRBJ2-7
CASSSGTGISYEQYF
>TRBV6-4|TRBJ2-3
CASSAGRGAVDTQYF
>TRBV4-1|TRBJ2-2
CASRDRVTNTGELFF
>TRBV20-1|TRBJ1-6
CSARDSRGHYNSPLHF
>TRBV5-1|TRBJ2-6
CASSLGNSGANVLTF
>TRBV7-9|TRBJ1-6
CASSATGLRGSPLHF
>TRBV12-3/TRBV12-4|TRBJ1-5
CSSRMGQGNQPQHF
>TRBV5-5|TRBJ1-5
CASSPGSGQPQHF
>TRBV7-9|TRBJ1-1
CASLYYRGAGTEAFF
>TRBV9|TRBJ2-7
CASSVRGGHYEQYF
>TRBV20-1|TRBJ2-2
CSARQTNTGELFF
>TRBV29-1|TRBJ2-7
CSVHLRTDEQYF
>TRBV4-3|TRBJ2-1
CASSSGTGKNNEQFF
>TRBV29-1|TRBJ2-3
CSVDGLAESWTDTQYF
>TRBV5-6|TRBJ2-1
CASSGPNYNEQFF